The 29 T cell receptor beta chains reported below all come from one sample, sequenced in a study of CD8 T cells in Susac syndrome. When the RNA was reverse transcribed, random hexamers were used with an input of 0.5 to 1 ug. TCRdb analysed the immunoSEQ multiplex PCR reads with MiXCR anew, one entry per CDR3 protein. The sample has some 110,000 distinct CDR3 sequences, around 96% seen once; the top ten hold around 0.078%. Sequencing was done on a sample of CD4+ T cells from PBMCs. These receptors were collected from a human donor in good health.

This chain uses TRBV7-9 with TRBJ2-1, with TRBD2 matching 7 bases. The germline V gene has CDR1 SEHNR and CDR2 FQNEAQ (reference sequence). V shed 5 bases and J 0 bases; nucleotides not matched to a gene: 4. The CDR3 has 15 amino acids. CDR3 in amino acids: CASSLWGGSYNEQFF. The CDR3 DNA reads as TGTGCCAGCAGCCTATGGGGGGGCTCCTACAATGAGCAGTTCTTC.

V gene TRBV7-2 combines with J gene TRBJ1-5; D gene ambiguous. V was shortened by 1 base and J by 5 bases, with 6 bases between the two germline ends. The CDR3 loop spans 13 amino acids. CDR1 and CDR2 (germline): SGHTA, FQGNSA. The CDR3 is CASSLGHYQPQHF. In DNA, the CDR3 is TGTGCCAGCAGCTTAGGGCATTATCAGCCCCAGCATTTT.

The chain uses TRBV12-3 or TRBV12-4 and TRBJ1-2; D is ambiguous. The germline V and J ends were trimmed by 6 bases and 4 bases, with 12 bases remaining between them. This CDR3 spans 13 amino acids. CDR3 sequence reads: CASSREVGYGYTF. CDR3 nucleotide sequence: TGTGCCAGCAGCCGGGAAGTTGGCTATGGCTACACCTTC.

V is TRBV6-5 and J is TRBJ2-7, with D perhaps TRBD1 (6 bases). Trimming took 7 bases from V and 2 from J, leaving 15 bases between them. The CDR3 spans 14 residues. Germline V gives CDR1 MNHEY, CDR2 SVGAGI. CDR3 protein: CASTRDRPPYEQYF. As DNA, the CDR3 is TGTGCCAGCACCCGAGACAGGCCTCCCTACGAGCAGTACTTC.

CDR3 DNA sequence: TGCAGTGCTAGAGATCCCGCGACAGGGGATGGCTACACCTTC. It yields the protein CSARDPATGDGYTF. The chain combines TRBV20-1 with TRBJ1-2, with 8 nucleotides matching TRBD1. V shed 0 bases and J 6 bases; nucleotides not matched to a gene: 6. Germline V CDR1 and CDR2: DFQATT, SNEGSKA (reference sequence). The CDR3 is 14 amino acids.

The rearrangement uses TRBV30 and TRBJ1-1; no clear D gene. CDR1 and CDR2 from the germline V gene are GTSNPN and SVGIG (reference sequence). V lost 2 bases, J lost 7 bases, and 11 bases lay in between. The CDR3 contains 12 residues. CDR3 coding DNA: TGTGCCTGGAGTTGGTTGGGCGGTGAAGCTTTCTTT. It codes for CAWSWLGGEAFF.

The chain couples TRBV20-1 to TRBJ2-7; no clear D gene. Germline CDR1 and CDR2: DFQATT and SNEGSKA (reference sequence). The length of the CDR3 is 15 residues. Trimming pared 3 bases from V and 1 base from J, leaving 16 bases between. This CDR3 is CSASRPRGFSYEQYF. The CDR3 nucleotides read TGCAGTGCTAGCCGTCCTCGAGGATTTTCCTACGAGCAGTACTTC.

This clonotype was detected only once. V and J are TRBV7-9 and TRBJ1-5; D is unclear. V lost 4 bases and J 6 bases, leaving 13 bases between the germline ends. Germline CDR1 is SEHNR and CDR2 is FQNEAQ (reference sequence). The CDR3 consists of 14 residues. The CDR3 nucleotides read TGTGCCAGCAGCTCCCTGTGGGGTCCTCAGCCCCAGCATTTT. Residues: CASSSLWGPQPQHF.

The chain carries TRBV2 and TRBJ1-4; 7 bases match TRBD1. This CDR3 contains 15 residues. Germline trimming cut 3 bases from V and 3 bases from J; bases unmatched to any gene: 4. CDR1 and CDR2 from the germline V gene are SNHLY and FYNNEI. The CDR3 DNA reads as TGTGCCAGCAGTGACGCCGGGACAGCTAATGAAAAACTGTTTTTT. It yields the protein CASSDAGTANEKLFF.

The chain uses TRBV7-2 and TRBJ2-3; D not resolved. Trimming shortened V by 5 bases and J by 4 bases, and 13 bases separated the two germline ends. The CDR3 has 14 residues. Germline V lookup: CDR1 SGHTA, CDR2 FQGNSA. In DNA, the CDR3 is TGTGCCAGCAGCAAGGTCCGAAACGCAGATACGCAGTATTTT. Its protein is CASSKVRNADTQYF.

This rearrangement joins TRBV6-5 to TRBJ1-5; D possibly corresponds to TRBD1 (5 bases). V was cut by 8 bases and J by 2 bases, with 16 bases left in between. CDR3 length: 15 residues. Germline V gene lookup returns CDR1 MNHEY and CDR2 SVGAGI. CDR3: CASRTLGDGNQPQHF. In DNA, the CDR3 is TGTGCCAGCCGTACCTTAGGGGATGGCAATCAGCCCCAGCATTTT.

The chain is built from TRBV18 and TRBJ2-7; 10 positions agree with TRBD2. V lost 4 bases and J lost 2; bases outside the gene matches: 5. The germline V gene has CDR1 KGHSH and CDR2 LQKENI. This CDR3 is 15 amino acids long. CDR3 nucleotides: TGTGCCAGCTCACGTAGCGGGAGGATGACCTACGAGCAGTACTTC. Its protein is CASSRSGRMTYEQYF.

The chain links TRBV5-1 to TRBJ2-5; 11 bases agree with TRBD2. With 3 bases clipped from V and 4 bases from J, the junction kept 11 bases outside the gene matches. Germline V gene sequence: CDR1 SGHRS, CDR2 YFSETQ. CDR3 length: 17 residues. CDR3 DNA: TGCGCCAGCAGCTCGCTAGCGGGAGGTCCGGGGGTAGAGACCCAGTACTTC. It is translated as CASSSLAGGPGVETQYF.

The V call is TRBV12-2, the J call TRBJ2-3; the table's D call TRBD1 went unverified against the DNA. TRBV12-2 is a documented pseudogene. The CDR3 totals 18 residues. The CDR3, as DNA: TGTGCAAGTCGCTTAGACGCATTTGCGGGGGAGCTCACAGATACGCAGTATTTT. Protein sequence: CASRLDAFAGELTDTQYF.

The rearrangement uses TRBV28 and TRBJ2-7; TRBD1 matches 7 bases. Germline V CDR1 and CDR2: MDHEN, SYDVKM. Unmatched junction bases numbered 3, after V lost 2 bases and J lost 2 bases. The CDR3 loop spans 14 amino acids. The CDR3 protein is CASSLVTGPYEQYF. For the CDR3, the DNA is TGTGCCAGCAGTTTAGTGACAGGGCCCTACGAGCAGTACTTC.

The CDR3: CASSLSTSASYEQYF. CDR3 in DNA: TGTGCCAGCAGCTTATCGACTAGCGCATCCTACGAGCAGTACTTC. This chain links TRBV5-4 with TRBJ2-7; 8 nucleotides agree with TRBD2. This CDR3 has 15 residues. Germline CDR1 SGHNT, CDR2 YYREEE (reference sequence). Losses at the gene ends were 2 bases for V and 1 base for J; bases not matched to a gene: 5.

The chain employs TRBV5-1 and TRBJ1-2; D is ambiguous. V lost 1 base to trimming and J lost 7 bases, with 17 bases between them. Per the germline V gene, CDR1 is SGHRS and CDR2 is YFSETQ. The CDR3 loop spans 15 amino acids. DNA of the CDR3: TGCGCCAGCAGCTTGTCTTCAGTCCGGCTGCCTGGCTACACCTTC. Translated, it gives CASSLSSVRLPGYTF.

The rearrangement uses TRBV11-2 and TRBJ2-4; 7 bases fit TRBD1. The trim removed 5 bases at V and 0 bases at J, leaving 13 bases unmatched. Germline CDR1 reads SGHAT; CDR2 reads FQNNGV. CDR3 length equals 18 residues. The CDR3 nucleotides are TGTGCCAGCAGCGAAGGACAGGTGACGAACCTAGCCAAAAACATTCAGTACTTC. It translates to CASSEGQVTNLAKNIQYF. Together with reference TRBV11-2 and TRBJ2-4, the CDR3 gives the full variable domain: EAGVAQSPRYKIIEKRQSVAFWCNPISGHATLYWYQQILGQGPKLLIQFQNNGVVDDSQLPKDRFSAERLKGVDSTLKIQPAKLEDSAVYLCASSEGQVTNLAKNIQYFGAGTRLSVL.

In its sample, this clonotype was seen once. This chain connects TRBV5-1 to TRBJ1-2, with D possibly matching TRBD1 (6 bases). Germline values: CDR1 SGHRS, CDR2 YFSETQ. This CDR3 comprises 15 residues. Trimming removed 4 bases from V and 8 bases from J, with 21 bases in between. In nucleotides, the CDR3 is TGCGCCAGCAGCGTCGAAGGGAAGACAGGTGGAGGCTACACCTTC. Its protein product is CASSVEGKTGGGYTF.

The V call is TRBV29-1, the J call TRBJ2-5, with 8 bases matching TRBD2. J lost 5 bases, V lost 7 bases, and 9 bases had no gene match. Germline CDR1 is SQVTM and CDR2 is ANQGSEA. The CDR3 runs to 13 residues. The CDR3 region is CSAQSGSPETQYF. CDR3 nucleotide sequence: TGCAGCGCGCAAAGCGGGAGTCCGGAGACCCAGTACTTC.

The CDR3 DNA follows: TGTGCCAGCAGCTCCAGGAGGTGGGACAGAACCTACGAGCAGTACTTC. This codes for CASSSRRWDRTYEQYF. This chain connects TRBV7-8 to TRBJ2-7, with TRBD1 matching over 7 bases. The germline CDR1 and CDR2 sequences are SGHVS and FQNEAQ. V lost 4 bases, J lost 2 bases, and 11 bases stayed unmatched. CDR3 length: 16 residues.

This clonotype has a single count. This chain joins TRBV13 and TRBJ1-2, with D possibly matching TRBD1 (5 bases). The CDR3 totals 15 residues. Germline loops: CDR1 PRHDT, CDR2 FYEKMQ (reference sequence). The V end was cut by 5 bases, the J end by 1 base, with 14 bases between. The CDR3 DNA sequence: TGTGCCAGCAGCCAAGGTGGGGCTTATAACTATGGCTACACCTTC. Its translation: CASSQGGAYNYGYTF.

CDR3 sequence: CASSWDPNTEAFF. CDR3 nucleotide sequence: TGTGCCAGCAGTTGGGACCCGAATACTGAAGCTTTCTTT. The gene calls are TRBV6-6 and TRBJ1-1; the D gene is possibly TRBD1 (5 bases). Germline loops: CDR1 MNHNY, CDR2 SVGAGI (reference sequence). Deletions cut 4 bases from V and 5 bases from J, with 11 bases between. CDR3 length equals 13 residues.

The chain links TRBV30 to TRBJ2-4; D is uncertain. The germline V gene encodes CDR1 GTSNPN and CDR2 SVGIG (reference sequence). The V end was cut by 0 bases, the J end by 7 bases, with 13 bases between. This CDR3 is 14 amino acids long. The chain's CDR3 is CAWSVLPPGNIQYF. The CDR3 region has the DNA TGTGCCTGGAGTGTTTTGCCCCCGGGCAACATTCAGTACTTC.

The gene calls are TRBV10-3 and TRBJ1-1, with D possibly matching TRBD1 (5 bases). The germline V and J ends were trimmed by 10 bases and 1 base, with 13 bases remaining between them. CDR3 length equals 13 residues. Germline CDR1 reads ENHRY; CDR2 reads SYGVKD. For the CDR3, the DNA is TGTGCCACGGACATAGGCGAGAACACTGAAGCTTTCTTT. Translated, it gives CATDIGENTEAFF.

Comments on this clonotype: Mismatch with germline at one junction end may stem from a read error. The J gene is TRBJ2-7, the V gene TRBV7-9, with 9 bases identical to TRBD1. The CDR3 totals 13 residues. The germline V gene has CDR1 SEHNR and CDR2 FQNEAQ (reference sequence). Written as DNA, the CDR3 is TGTACCAGCAGCTTAGCGACAGGGGGCGAGCAGTACTTC. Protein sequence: CTSSLATGGEQYF.

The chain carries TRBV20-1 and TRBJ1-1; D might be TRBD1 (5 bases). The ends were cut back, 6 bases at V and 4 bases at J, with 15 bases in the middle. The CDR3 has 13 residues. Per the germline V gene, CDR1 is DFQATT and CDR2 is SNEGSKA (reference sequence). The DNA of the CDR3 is TGCAGTGCCGGGGGGTTGGGAGGCACTGAAGCTTTCTTT. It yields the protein CSAGGLGGTEAFF.

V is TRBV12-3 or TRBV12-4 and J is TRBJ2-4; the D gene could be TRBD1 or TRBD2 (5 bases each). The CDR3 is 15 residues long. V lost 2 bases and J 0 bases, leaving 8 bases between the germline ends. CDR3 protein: CASSLLGVAKNIQYF. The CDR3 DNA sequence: TGTGCCAGCAGTTTATTGGGGGTAGCCAAAAACATTCAGTACTTC.

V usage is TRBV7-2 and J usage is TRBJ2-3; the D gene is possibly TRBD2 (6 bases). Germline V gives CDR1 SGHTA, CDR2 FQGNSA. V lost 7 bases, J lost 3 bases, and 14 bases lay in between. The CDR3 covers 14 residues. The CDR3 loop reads CASTRDWRTDTQYF. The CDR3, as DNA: TGTGCCAGCACCCGGGACTGGAGGACAGATACGCAGTATTTT.